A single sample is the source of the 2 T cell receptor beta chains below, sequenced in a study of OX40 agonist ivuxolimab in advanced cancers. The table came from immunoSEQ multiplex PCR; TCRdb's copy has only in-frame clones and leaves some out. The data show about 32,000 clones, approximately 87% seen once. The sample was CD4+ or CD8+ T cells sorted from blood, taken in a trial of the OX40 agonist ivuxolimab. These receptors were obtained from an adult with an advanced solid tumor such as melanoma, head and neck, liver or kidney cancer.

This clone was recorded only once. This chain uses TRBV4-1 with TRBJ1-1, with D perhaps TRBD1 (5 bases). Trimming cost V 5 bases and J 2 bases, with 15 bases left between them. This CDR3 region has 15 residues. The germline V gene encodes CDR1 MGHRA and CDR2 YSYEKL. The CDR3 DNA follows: TGCGCCAGCAGCAAAAATGACAGAAAAAACACTGAAGCTTTCTTT. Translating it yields CASSKNDRKNTEAFF.

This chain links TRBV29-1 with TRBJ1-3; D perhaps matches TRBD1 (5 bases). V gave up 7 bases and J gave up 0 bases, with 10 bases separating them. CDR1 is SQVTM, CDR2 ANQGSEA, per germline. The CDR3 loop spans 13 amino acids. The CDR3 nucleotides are TGCAGCGGCTGGGGGGGCTCTGGAAACACCATATATTTT. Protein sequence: CSGWGGSGNTIYF.